The clone carrying this T cell receptor beta chain appeared a few times. Its antigen is undetermined. With 6 bases removed from V and 8 bases from J, the gap between germline ends came to 16 bases. The CDR3 is made up of 14 amino acids. Germline loops: CDR1 MNHEY, CDR2 SVGAGI. The PCR used 60 Vbeta and 13 Jbeta primers. The protocol was immunoSEQ multiplex PCR, while the TCRdb copy is restricted to in-frame clones and leaves out a portion. This table holds 100,000 to 150,000 clones, 74% found once. These data originate in a study of cytomegalovirus exposure and HLA in healthy donors. Findings of the study overall: Sequencing artifact likely explains a cluster of highly shared sequence variants. Analysis was performed later, and it showed HLA-associated TCR beta chains to be more clonally expanded than equally common others. Roughly uniform depth of sequencing across donors was assumed in presence/absence analyses.

Each of the donors was a healthy bone marrow donor. This rearrangement joins TRBV6-5 to TRBJ1-4, with no clear D. The TCR was taken from a man aged 35 to 55 in good health and CMV-seropositive. Source material: PBMCs. CDR3 region: CASRSAEVWEKLFF. The CDR3 DNA follows: TGTGCCAGCAGGTCCGCTGAGGTTTGGGAAAAACTGTTTTTT.